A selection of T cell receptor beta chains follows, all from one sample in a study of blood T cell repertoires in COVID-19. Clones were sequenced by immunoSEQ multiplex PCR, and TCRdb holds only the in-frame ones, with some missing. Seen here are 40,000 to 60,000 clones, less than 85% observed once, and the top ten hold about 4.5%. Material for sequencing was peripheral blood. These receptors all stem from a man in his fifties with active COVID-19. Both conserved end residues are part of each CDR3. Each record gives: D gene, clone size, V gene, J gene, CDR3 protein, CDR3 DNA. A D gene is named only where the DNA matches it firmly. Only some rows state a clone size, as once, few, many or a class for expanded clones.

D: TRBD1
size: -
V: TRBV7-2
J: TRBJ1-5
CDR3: CASSSGQGRNQPQHF
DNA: TGTGCCAGCAGCTCGGGACAGGGTAGGAATCAGCCCCAGCATTTT

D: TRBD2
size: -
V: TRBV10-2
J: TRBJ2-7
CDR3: CASSESRVGGKCRGAEQYF
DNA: TGCGCCAGCAGTGAGTCGAGGGTCGGGGGGAAGTGCCGCGGGGCCGAGCAGTACTTC

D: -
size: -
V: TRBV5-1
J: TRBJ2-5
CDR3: CASSLYRSGETQYF
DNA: TGCGCCAGCAGCTTGTACAGGAGTGGAGAGACCCAGTACTTC

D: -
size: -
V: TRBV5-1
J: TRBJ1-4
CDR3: CASSLTEPNEKLFF
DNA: TGCGCCAGCAGCTTGACGGAGCCTAATGAAAAACTGTTTTTT

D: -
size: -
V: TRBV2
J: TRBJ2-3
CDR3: CASSGSAESTDTQYF
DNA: TGTGCCAGCAGTGGTTCGGCGGAGAGCACAGATACGCAGTATTTT

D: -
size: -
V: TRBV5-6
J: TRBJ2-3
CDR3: CASSLLGNTDTQYF
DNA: TGTGCCAGCAGCTTGCTCGGGAACACAGATACGCAGTATTTT

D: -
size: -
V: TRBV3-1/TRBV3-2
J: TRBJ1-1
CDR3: CASSQEVLRNTEAFF
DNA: TGTGCCAGCAGCCAAGAGGTCCTCAGGAACACTGAAGCTTTCTTT

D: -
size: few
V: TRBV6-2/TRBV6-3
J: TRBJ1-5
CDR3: CASSYSNWRGNQPQHF
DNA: TGTGCCAGCAGTTACTCGAATTGGAGAGGCAATCAGCCCCAGCATTTT

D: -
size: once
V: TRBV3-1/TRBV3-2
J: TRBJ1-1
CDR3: CASSRWGVGNTEAFF
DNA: TGTGCCAGCAGCAGATGGGGGGTTGGGAACACTGAAGCTTTCTTT

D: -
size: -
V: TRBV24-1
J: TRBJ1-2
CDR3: CATSDPLGEGANYGYTF
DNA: TGTGCCACCAGTGATCCCCTGGGGGAGGGGGCTAACTATGGCTACACCTTC

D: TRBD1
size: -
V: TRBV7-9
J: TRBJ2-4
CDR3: CASSFSLRGQNIQYF
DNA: TGTGCCAGCAGCTTTTCTCTCAGGGGGCAAAACATTCAGTACTTC

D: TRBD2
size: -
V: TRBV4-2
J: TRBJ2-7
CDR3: CASSQEERGGFGEQYF
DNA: TGTGCCAGCAGCCAAGAGGAGCGGGGGGGCTTTGGGGAGCAGTACTTC

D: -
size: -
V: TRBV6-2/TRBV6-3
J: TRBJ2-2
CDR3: CASNPTGLNTGELFF
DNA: TGTGCCAGCAACCCCACGGGGTTGAACACCGGGGAGCTGTTTTTT

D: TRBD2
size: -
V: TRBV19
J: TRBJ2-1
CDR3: CASSGAAGGYNEQFF
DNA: TGTGCCAGTAGTGGAGCGGCGGGGGGGTACAATGAGCAGTTCTTC

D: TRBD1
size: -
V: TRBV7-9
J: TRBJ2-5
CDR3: CASSLRVDRGWETQYF
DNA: TGTGCCAGCAGCTTACGCGTTGACAGGGGGTGGGAGACCCAGTACTTC

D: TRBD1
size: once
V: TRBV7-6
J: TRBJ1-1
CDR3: CASSLGTGAQSEAFF
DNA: TGTGCCAGCAGCTTAGGGACAGGGGCACAAAGTGAAGCTTTCTTT

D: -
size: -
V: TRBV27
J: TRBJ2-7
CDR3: CASSFGQGHYEQYF
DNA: TGTGCCAGCAGTTTTGGGCAGGGCCACTACGAGCAGTACTTC

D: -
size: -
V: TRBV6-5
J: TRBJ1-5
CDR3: CASSQGYSQPQHF
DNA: TGTGCCAGCAGTCAGGGATATTCTCAGCCCCAGCATTTT

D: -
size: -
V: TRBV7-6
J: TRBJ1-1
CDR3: CASSFQQGTRTEAFF
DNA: TGTGCCAGCAGCTTCCAACAGGGCACCAGGACTGAAGCTTTCTTT

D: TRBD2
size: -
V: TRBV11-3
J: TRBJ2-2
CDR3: CASSPSLAGGETGELFF
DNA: TGTGCCAGCAGCCCCTCCCTAGCGGGGGGCGAGACCGGGGAGCTGTTTTTT

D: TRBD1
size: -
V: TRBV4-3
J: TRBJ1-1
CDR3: CASSQDWGVPTGVSDTEAFF
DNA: TGCGCCAGCAGCCAAGATTGGGGGGTCCCGACAGGGGTATCGGACACTGAAGCTTTCTTT

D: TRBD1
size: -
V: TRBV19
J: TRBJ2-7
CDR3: CASSITGTGFYEQYF
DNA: TGTGCCAGTAGTATAACCGGGACAGGGTTTTACGAGCAGTACTTC

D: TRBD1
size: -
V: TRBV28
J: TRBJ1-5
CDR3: CASSWVTGLQPQHF
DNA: TGTGCCAGCAGTTGGGTGACAGGGCTTCAGCCCCAGCATTTT

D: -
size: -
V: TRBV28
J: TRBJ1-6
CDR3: CASSFLASPLHF
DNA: TGTGCCAGCAGTTTTCTGGCTTCACCCCTCCACTTT

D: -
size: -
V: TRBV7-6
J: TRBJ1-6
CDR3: CASSERSAYNSPLHF
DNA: TGTGCCAGCAGCGAGCGGAGCGCCTATAATTCACCCCTCCACTTT

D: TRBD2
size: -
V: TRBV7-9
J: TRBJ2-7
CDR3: CASSSGLAGVSEQYF
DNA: TGTGCCAGCAGCTCCGGACTAGCGGGGGTGAGTGAGCAGTACTTC

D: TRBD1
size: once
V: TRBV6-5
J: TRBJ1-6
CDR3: CASSYVRGRDSPLHF
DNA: TGTGCCAGCAGTTACGTCAGGGGGCGGGATTCACCCCTCCACTTT

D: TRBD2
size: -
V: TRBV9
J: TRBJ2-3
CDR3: CASSVVAGGTDTQYF
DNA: TGTGCCAGCAGCGTAGTGGCGGGGGGCACAGATACGCAGTATTTT

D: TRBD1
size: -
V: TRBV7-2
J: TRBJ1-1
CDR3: CASSFAGQVMNTEAFF
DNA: TGTGCCAGCAGCTTCGCCGGACAGGTCATGAACACTGAAGCTTTCTTT

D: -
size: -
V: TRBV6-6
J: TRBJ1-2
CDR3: CASSYGQVFVNGYTF
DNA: TGTGCCAGCAGTTACGGGCAGGTCTTCGTTAATGGCTACACCTTC

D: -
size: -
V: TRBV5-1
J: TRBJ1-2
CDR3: CASSSNRENGYTF
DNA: TGCGCCAGCAGCTCTAACAGGGAAAATGGCTACACCTTC

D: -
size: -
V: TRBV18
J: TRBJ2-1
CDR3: CASSPSGSYNEQFF
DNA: TGTGCCAGCTCACCTAGCGGATCCTACAATGAGCAGTTCTTC

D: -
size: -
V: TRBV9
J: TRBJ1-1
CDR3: CASSELLGGTEAFF
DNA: TGTGCCAGCAGCGAGCTCCTCGGCGGGACTGAAGCTTTCTTT

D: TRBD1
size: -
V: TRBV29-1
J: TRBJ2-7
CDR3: CSVEGGDRSYEQYF
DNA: TGCAGCGTTGAAGGCGGGGACAGGTCCTACGAGCAGTACTTC

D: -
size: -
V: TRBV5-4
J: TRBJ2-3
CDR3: CASSLRAGRTDTQYF
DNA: TGTGCCAGCAGCTTGAGGGCGGGGAGGACAGATACGCAGTATTTT

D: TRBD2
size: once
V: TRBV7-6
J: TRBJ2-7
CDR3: CASSSLLAGLSYEQYF
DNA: TGTGCCAGCAGCTCACTCCTAGCGGGGTTATCCTACGAGCAGTACTTC

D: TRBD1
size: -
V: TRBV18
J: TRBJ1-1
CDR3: CASSPPGTGGTEAFF
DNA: TGTGCCAGCTCACCACCCGGGACAGGGGGCACTGAAGCTTTCTTT

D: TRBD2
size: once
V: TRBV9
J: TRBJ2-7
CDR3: CASSVGGLAGSGEQYF
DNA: TGTGCCAGCAGCGTAGGGGGGCTAGCGGGGTCAGGAGAGCAGTACTTC

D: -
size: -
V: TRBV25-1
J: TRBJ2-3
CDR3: CASMRQGTDTQYF
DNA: TGTGCCAGTATGCGGCAGGGAACAGATACGCAGTATTTT

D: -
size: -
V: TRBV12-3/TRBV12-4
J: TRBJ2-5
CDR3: CASSKKETQYF
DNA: TGTGCCAGCAGCAAAAAAGAGACCCAGTACTTC

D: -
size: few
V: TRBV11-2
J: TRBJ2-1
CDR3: CASSLDRKQFF
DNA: TGTGCCAGCAGCTTAGACAGAAAGCAGTTCTTC

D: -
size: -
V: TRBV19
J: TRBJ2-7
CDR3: CASSPGQHYEQYF
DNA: TGTGCCAGTAGTCCCGGACAACACTACGAGCAGTACTTC

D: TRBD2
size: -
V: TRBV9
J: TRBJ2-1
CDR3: CASSVAELAGGLYNEQFF
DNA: TGTGCCAGCAGCGTAGCTGAGCTAGCGGGGGGCCTGTACAATGAGCAGTTCTTC

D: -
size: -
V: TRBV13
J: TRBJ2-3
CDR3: CASSLEGIGTDTQYF
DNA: TGTGCCAGCAGCTTGGAGGGCATTGGCACAGATACGCAGTATTTT

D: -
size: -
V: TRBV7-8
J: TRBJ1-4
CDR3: CASSLRSQMGEKLFF
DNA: TGTGCCAGCAGCCTTAGGAGTCAGATGGGTGAAAAACTGTTTTTT

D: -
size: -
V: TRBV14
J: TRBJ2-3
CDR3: CASSRTGRGGLTDTQYF
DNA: TGTGCCAGCAGCCGGACAGGGAGGGGAGGACTCACAGATACGCAGTATTTT

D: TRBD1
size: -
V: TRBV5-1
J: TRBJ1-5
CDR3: CASSVQGAQGQPQHF
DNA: TGCGCCAGCAGCGTCCAGGGGGCGCAGGGTCAGCCCCAGCATTTT

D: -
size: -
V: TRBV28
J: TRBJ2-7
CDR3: CASSLSGIEQYF
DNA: TGTGCCAGCAGTTTATCAGGCATCGAGCAGTACTTC

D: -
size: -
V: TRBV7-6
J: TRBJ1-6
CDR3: CASSLTSYTGGSNSPLHF
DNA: TGTGCCAGCAGCTTAACTTCTTACACCGGGGGGAGTAATTCACCCCTCCACTTT

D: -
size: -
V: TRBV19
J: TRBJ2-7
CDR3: CASSIDLGGNPYEQYF
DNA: TGTGCCAGTAGTATAGATCTAGGGGGAAACCCCTACGAGCAGTACTTC

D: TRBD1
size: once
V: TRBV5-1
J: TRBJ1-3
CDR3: CASSWGRDRSSGNTIYF
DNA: TGCGCCAGCAGCTGGGGAAGGGACAGGAGCTCTGGAAACACCATATATTTT

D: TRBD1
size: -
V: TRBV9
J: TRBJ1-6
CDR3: CASSPGTGHNSPLHF
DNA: TGTGCCAGCAGCCCCGGGACAGGACATAATTCACCCCTCCACTTT

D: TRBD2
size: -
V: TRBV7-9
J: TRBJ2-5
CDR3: CASSSPTSGQETQYF
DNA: TGTGCCAGCAGCTCTCCGACTAGCGGGCAAGAGACCCAGTACTTC